Listed below are T cell receptor beta chains from one sample, sequenced in a study of T cells in pancreatic ductal adenocarcinoma. Clones were read by immunoSEQ multiplex PCR, and TCRdb kept only the in-frame ones, dropping some. The sample records about 9,000 clones, 89% being singletons. What was sequenced was PBMCs. Source of these receptors: a human donor with pancreatic ductal adenocarcinoma. Both conserved end residues are part of each CDR3. The D gene is left open where the match is weak. Not all rows give a size; the values are once, few, many and, for expanded clones, a class.

CDR3: CASRLRVNYGYTF; DNA: TGTGCCAGCAGACTCAGGGTTAACTATGGCTACACCTTC; V: TRBV28; J: TRBJ1-2; size: NA; D: NA
CDR3: CASSWGLGQNYGYTF; DNA: TGCGCCAGCAGCTGGGGTCTGGGACAGAACTATGGCTACACCTTC; V: TRBV5-1; J: TRBJ1-2; size: NA; D: TRBD1
CDR3: CASSKRDIDYEQYF; DNA: TGTGCTAGCAGCAAGAGGGATATTGACTACGAGCAGTACTTC; V: TRBV7-7; J: TRBJ2-7; size: NA; D: NA
CDR3: CASSARNNQPQHF; DNA: TGTGCCAGCAGCGCCAGGAACAATCAGCCCCAGCATTTT; V: TRBV7-9; J: TRBJ1-5; size: NA; D: NA
CDR3: CASSPLIVGNGANVLTF; DNA: TGTGCCAGCAGCCCCTTGATCGTGGGCAATGGGGCCAACGTCCTGACTTTC; V: TRBV28; J: TRBJ2-6; size: NA; D: NA
CDR3: CASSKGQGITGELFF; DNA: TGTGCCAGCAGCAAGGGACAGGGTATCACCGGGGAGCTGTTTTTT; V: TRBV5-4; J: TRBJ2-2; size: NA; D: TRBD1
CDR3: CASSIDRGGNQPQHF; DNA: TGTGCCAGCAGCATCGACAGGGGTGGCAATCAGCCCCAGCATTTT; V: TRBV7-9; J: TRBJ1-5; size: once; D: TRBD1
CDR3: CASSVASQGENTEAFF; DNA: TGTGCCAGCAGCGTAGCTAGCCAGGGGGAGAACACTGAAGCTTTCTTT; V: TRBV9; J: TRBJ1-1; size: NA; D: TRBD1
CDR3: CASSGYLAATDTQYF; DNA: TGTGCCAGCAGTGGTTATCTAGCGGCCACAGATACGCAGTATTTT; V: TRBV2; J: TRBJ2-3; size: once; D: TRBD2
CDR3: CASSEYLPGQGDGYTF; DNA: TGCGCCAGCAGTGAGTACCTTCCGGGACAGGGTGATGGCTACACCTTC; V: TRBV10-1; J: TRBJ1-2; size: NA; D: TRBD1